One and the same sample provided the 2 T cell receptor beta chains below, sequenced in a study of spatial heterogeneity in lung cancer. Overall study results and limits: Tumoral mutation counts were tracked by counts of expanded intratumoral alpha and beta TCRs.

Their cognate antigens are unknown. TCRdb recomputed calls from the 5' RACE reads with MiXCR, one row per CDR3 protein. Of fewer than 20,000 distinct CDR3 sequences listed, 6.5% to 8.5% are singletons. The time point: sample taken at primary tumor resection. The material was lung tumor tissue, obtained at surgery. These receptors originate from a female donor with early-stage non-small cell lung cancer.

Only a few counts were recorded for this clonotype. This beta chain appears as a stray read in a library generated for alpha chains; its size is not informative. The chain couples TRBV6-6 to TRBJ1-3, with 8 bases that match TRBD1. Germline loops: CDR1 MNHNY, CDR2 SVGAGI (reference sequence). This CDR3 spans 14 amino acids. The V and J ends lost 5 bases and 9 bases, in that order; junction bases with no gene match: 9. The DNA of the CDR3 is TGTGCCAGCAGTGTGGACAGGGCTGGTGCCACCATATATTTT. Its protein product is CASSVDRAGATIYF.

In its sample, this clonotype was seen many times. This beta chain came through as a stray read in a library set up for alpha chains, and its size says little. The chain joins TRBV7-3 to TRBJ1-2; possibly TRBD1 for D (5 bases). V gave up 1 base and J gave up 1 base, with 10 bases separating them. The length of the CDR3 is 15 residues. CDR1 SGHTA and CDR2 FQGTGA come from the germline V gene. Here the CDR3 reads CASSLRQGLNYGYTF. CDR3 DNA sequence: TGTGCCAGCAGCTTAAGGCAGGGACTTAACTATGGCTACACCTTC. The whole variable domain, remainder taken from reference TRBV7-3 and TRBJ1-2, is GAGVSQTPSNKVTEKGKYVELRCDPISGHTALYWYRQSLGQGPEFLIYFQGTGAADDSGLPNDRFFAVRPEGSVSTLKIQRTERGDSAVYLCASSLRQGLNYGYTFGSGTRLTVV.